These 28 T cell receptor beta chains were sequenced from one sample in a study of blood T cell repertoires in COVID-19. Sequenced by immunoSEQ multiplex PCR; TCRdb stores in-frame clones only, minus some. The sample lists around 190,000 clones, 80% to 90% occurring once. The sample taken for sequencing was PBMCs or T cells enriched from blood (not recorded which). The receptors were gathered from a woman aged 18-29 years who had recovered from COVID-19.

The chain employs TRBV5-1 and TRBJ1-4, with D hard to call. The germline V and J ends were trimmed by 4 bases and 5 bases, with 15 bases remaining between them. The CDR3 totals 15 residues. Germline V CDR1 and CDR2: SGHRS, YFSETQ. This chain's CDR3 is CASSPRGGFNEKLFF. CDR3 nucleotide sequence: TGCGCCAGCAGCCCCCGAGGAGGGTTCAATGAAAAACTGTTTTTT.

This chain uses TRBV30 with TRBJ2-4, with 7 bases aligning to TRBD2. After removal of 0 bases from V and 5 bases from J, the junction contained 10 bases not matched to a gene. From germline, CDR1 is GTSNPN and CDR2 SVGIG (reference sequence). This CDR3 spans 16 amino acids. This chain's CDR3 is CAWSVLSGGSENIQYF. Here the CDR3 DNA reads TGTGCCTGGAGTGTACTTTCGGGAGGCTCGGAAAACATTCAGTACTTC.

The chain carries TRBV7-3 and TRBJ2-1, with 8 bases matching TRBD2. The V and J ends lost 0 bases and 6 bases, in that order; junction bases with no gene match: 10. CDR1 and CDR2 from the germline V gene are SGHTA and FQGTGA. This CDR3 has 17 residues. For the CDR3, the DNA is TGTGCCAGCAGCTTAACGTTCGGACTAGCACCCTCCAATGAGCAGTTCTTC. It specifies CASSLTFGLAPSNEQFF. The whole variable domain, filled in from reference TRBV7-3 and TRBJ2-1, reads GAGVSQTPSNKVTEKGKYVELRCDPISGHTALYWYRQSLGQGPEFLIYFQGTGAADDSGLPNDRFFAVRPEGSVSTLKIQRTERGDSAVYLCASSLTFGLAPSNEQFFGPGTRLTVL.

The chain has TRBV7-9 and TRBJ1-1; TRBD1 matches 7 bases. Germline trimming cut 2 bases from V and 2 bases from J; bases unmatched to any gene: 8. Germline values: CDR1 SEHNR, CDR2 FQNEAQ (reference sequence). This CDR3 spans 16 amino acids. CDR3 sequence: CASSLFRGLGNTEAFF. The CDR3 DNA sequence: TGTGCCAGCAGCTTATTTAGGGGGCTCGGTAACACTGAAGCTTTCTTT.

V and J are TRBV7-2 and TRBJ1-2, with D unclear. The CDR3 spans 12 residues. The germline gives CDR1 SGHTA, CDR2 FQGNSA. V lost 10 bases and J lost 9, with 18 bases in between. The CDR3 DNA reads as TGTGCCATCGAGTCCCGGAGGAATCGCTACACCTTC. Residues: CAIESRRNRYTF.

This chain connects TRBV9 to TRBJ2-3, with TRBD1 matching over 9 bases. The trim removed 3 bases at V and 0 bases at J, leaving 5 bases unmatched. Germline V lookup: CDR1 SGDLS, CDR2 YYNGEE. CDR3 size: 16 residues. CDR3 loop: CASSGWDRDSTDTQYF. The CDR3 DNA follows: TGTGCCAGCAGCGGCTGGGACAGGGACAGCACAGATACGCAGTATTTT. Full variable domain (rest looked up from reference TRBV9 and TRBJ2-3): DSGVTQTPKHLITATGQRVTLRCSPRSGDLSVYWYQQSLDQGLQFLIQYYNGEERAKGNILERFSAQQFPDLHSELNLSSLELGDSALYFCASSGWDRDSTDTQYFGPGTRLTVL.

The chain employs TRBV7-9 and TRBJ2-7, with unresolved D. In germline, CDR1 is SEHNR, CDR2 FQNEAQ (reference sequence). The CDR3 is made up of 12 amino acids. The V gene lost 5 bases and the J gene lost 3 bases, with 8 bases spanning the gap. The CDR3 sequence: CASSPVSYEQYF. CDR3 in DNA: TGTGCCAGCAGCCCGGTAAGCTACGAGCAGTACTTC.

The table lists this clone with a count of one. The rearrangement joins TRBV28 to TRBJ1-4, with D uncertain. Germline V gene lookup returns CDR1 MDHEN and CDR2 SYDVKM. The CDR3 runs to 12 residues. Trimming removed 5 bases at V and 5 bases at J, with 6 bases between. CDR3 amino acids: CASSAGNEKLFF. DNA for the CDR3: TGTGCCAGCAGTGCAGGAAATGAAAAACTGTTTTTT.

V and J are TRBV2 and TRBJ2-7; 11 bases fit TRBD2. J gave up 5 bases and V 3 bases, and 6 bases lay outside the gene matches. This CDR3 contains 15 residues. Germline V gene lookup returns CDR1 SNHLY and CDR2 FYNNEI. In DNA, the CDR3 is TGTGCCAGCAGTGAGGGGACTAGCGGCCTCCACGAGCAGTACTTC. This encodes CASSEGTSGLHEQYF.

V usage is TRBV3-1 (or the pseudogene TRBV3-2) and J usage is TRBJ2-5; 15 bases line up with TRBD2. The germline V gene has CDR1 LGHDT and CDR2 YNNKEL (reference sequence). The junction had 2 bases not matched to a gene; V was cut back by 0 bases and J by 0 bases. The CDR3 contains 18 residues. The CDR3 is CASSQDRTSGGDQETQYF. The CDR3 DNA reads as TGTGCCAGCAGCCAAGATCGGACTAGCGGGGGGGACCAAGAGACCCAGTACTTC.

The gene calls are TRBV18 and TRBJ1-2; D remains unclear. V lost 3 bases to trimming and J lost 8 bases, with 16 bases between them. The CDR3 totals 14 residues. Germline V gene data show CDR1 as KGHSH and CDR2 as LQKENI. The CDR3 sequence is CASSPQELQRGYTF. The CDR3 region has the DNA TGTGCCAGCTCACCCCAAGAGTTACAGCGGGGCTACACCTTC.

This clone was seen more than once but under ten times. The CDR3 nucleotides are TGTGCCACCTTTCAGGGCGGCCATGAAAAACTGTTTTTT. Its protein product is CATFQGGHEKLFF. The chain links TRBV28 to TRBJ1-4; a possible D gene is TRBD1 (5 bases). The V end lost 10 bases, the J end lost 6 bases, and 15 bases lay between the germline ends. This CDR3 region has 13 residues. Per the germline V gene, CDR1 is MDHEN and CDR2 is SYDVKM. The full variable domain, with the rest looked up from reference TRBV28 and TRBJ1-4, is DVKVTQSSRYLVKRTGEKVFLECVQDMDHENMFWYRQDPGLGLRLIYFSYDVKMKEKGDIPEGYSVSREKKERFSLILESASTNQTSMYLCATFQGGHEKLFFGSGTQLSVL.

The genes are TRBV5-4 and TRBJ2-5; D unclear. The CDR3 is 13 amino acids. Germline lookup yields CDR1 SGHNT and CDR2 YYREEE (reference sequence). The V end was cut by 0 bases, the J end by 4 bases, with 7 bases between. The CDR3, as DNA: TGTGCCAGCAGCTTGGAACATGCAGAGACCCAGTACTTC. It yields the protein CASSLEHAETQYF.

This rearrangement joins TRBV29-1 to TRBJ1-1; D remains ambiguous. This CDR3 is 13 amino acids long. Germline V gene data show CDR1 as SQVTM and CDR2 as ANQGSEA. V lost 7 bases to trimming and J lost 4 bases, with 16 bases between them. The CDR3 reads CSAEEGGGTEAFF. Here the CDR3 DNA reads TGCAGCGCCGAAGAGGGAGGAGGCACTGAAGCTTTCTTT.

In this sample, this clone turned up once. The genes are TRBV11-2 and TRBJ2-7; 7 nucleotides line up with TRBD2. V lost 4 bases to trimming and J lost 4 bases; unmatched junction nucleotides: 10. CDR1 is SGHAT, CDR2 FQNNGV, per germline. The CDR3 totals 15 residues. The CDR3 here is CASSSAGEGRYEQYF. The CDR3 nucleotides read TGTGCCAGCAGCTCGGCGGGGGAGGGCCGATACGAGCAGTACTTC. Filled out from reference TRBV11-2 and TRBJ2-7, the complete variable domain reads EAGVAQSPRYKIIEKRQSVAFWCNPISGHATLYWYQQILGQGPKLLIQFQNNGVVDDSQLPKDRFSAERLKGVDSTLKIQPAKLEDSAVYLCASSSAGEGRYEQYFGPGTRLTVT.

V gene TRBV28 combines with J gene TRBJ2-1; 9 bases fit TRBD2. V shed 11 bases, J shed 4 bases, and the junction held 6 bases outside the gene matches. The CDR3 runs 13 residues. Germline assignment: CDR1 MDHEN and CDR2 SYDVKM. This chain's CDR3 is CAVAGVGYNEQFF. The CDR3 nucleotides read TGTGCCGTAGCGGGAGTGGGTTACAATGAGCAGTTCTTC.

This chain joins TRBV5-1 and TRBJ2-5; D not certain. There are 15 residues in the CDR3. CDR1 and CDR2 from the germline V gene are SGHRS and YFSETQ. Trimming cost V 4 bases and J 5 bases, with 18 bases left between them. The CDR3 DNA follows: TGCGCCAGCAGCGCCGACTTCACCCTTGGGGAGACCCAGTACTTC. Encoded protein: CASSADFTLGETQYF.

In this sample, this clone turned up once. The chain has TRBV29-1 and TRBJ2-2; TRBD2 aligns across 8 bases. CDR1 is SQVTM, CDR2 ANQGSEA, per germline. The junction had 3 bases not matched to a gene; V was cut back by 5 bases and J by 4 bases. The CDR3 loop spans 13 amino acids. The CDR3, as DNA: TGCAGCGTTACCGGACTAGCCACCGGGGAGCTGTTTTTT. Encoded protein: CSVTGLATGELFF.

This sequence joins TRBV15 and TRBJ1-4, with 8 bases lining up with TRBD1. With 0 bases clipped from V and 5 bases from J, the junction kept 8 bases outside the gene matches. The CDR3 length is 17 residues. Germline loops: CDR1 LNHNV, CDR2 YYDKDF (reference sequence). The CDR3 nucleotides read TGTGCCACCAGCAGAGAACTCGGGACAGGAGAAAATGAAAAACTGTTTTTT. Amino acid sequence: CATSRELGTGENEKLFF.

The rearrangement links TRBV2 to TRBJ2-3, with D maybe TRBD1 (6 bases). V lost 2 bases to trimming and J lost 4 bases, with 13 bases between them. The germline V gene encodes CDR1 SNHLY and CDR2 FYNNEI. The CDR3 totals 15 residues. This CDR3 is CASSESGAGPDTQYF. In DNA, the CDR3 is TGTGCCAGCAGTGAATCAGGGGCAGGCCCAGATACGCAGTATTTT.

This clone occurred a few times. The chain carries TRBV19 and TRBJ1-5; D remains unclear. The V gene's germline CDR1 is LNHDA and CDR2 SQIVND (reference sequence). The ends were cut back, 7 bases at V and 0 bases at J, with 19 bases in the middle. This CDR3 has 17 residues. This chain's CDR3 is CASTLTPRRSSNQPQHF. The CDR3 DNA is TGTGCCAGTACCCTCACCCCGCGGAGGAGTAGCAATCAGCCCCAGCATTTT.

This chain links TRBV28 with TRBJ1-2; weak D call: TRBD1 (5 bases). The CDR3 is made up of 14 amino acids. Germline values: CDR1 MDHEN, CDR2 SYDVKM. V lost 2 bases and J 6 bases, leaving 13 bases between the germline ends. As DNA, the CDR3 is TGTGCCAGCAGTTTACAGGGTACCATCCATGGCTACACCTTC. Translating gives CASSLQGTIHGYTF.

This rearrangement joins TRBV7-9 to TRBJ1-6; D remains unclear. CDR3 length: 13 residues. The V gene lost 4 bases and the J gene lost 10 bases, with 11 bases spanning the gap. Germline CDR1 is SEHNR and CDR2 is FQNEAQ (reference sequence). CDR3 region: CASSSSRESPLHF. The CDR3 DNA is TGTGCCAGCAGCTCGTCGAGGGAGTCACCCCTCCACTTT.

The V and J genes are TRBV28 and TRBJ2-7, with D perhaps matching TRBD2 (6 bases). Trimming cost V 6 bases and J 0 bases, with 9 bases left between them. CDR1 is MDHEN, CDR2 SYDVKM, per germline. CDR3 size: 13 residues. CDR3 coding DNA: TGTGCCAGCAGCCCGGGACTCTCCTACGAGCAGTACTTC. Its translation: CASSPGLSYEQYF.

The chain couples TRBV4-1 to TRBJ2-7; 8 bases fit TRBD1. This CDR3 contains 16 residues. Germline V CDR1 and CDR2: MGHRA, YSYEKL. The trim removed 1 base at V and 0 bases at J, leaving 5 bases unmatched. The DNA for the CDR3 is TGCGCCAGCAGCCAAGTATACGGACAGGGCTCCTACGAGCAGTACTTC. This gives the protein CASSQVYGQGSYEQYF.

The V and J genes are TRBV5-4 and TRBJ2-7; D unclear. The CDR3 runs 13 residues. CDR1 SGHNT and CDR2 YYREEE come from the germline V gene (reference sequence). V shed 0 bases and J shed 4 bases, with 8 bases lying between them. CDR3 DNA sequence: TGTGCCAGCAGCTTGGATTGGGCATACGAGCAGTACTTC. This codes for CASSLDWAYEQYF.

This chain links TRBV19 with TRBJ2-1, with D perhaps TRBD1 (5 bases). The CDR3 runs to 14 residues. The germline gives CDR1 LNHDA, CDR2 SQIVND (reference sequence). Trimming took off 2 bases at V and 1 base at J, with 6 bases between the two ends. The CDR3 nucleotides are TGTGCCAGTAGTATAAGGGGATCCTACAATGAGCAGTTCTTC. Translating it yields CASSIRGSYNEQFF.

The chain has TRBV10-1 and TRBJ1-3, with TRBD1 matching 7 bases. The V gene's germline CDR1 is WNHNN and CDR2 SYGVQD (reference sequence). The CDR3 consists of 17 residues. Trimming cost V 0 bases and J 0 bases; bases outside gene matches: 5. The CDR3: CASSESLQGPSGNTIYF. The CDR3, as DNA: TGCGCCAGCAGTGAGTCCTTACAGGGGCCCTCTGGAAACACCATATATTTT.